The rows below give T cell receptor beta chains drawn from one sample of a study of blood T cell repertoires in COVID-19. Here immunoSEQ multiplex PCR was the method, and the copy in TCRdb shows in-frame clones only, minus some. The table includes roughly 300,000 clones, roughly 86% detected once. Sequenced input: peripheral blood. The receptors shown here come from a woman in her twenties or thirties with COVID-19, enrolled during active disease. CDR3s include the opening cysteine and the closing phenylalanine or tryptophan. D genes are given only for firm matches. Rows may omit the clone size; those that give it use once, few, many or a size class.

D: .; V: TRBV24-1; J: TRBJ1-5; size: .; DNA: TGTGCCACCAGTGACCCGCAAAGCGGTCAGCCCCAGCATTTT; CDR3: CATSDPQSGQPQHF
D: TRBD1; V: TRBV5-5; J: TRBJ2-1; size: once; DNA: TGTGCCAGCAGCATCGGGACAGGGGGCTCCTACAATGAGCAGTTCTTC; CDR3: CASSIGTGGSYNEQFF
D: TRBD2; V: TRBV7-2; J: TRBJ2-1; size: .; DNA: TGTGCCAGCAGCTTAGCTAGCGGGGGTAGGAATGAGCAGTTCTTC; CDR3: CASSLASGGRNEQFF
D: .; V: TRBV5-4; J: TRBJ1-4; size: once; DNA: TGTGCCAGCAGCTCTGGGGGGGCGGCTAATGAAAAACTGTTTTTT; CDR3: CASSSGGAANEKLFF
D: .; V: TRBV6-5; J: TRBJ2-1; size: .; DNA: TGTGCCAGCAGTTACTCGATACAGGACTACCTCAATGAGCAGTTCTTC; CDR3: CASSYSIQDYLNEQFF
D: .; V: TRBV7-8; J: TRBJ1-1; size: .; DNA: TGTGCCAGCAGCCCTCACTTCAACTCGAACACTGAAGCTTTCTTT; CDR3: CASSPHFNSNTEAFF
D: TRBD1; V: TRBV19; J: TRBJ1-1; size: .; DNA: TGTGCCAGCTCCGGAGGGACAGGGGGCTTTGGCACTGAAGCTTTCTTT; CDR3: CASSGGTGGFGTEAFF
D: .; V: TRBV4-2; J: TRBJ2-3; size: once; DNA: TGTGCCAGCAGCCAGGAAACTTGGGGCGGATCTAGCACAGATACGCAGTATTTT; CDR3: CASSQETWGGSSTDTQYF
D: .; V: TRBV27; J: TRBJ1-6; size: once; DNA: TGTGCCAGCAGTTTATACAGTAATTCACCCCTCCACTTT; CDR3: CASSLYSNSPLHF
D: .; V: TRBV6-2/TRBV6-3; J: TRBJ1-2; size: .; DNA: TGTGCCAGCAGTTTTCCGGGTTTCTATGGCTACACCTTC; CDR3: CASSFPGFYGYTF
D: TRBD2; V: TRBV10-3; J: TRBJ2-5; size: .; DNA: TGTGCCATCAGTGAGTCGAAGGGCGGGACTAGTGGGGAAGAGACCCAGTACTTC; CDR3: CAISESKGGTSGEETQYF
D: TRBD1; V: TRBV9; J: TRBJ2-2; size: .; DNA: TGTGCCAGCAGCGCGGACAGGGTAGACACCGGGGAGCTGTTTTTT; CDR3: CASSADRVDTGELFF
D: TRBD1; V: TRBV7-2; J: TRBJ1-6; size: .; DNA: TGTGCCAGCAGCCCAGGGACAGGGGAGAATTCACCCCTCCACTTT; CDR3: CASSPGTGENSPLHF
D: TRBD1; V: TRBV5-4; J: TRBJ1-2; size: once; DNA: TGTGCCAGCAGCGCCGGGACAGGGGGTTATCGTGGCTACACCTTC; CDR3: CASSAGTGGYRGYTF
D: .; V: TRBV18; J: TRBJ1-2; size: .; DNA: TGTGCCAGCTCACCACCCGGTCCAGGCTATGGCTACACCTTC; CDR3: CASSPPGPGYGYTF
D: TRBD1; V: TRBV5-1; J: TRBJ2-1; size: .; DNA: TGCGCCAGCAGCGGAAGGACAGGGTTCAGGGATGAGCAGTTCTTC; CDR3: CASSGRTGFRDEQFF
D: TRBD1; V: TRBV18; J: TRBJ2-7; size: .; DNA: TGTGCCAGCTCACCCGGGACAGGGGACTACGAGCAGTACTTC; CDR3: CASSPGTGDYEQYF
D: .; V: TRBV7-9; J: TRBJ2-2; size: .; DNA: TGTGCCAGCACCAATATGGAGGCCCGTTTCACCGGGGAGCTGTTTTTT; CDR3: CASTNMEARFTGELFF
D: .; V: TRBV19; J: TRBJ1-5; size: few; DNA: TGTGCCAGTAGTATTGTCGGTAGCAATCAGCCCCAGCATTTT; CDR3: CASSIVGSNQPQHF
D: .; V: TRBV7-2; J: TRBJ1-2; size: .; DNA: TGTGCCAGCAGCCTAATAGATTCAGGGTTTAGTAATGGCTACACCTTC; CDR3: CASSLIDSGFSNGYTF
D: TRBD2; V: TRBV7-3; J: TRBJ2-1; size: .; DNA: TGTGCCAGCAGCTTAAGCGGGGGTACCTACAATGAGCAGTTCTTC; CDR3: CASSLSGGTYNEQFF
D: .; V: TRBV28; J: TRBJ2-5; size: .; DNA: TGTGCCAGCAGTTTACGGCGGGGGACCCAGTACTTC; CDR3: CASSLRRGTQYF
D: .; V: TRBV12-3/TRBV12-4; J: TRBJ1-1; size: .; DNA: TGTGCCAGCAGTTTGGGGAGAGGTGTACAAGCTTTCTTT; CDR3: CASSLGRGVQAFF
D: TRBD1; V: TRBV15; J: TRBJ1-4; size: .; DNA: TGTGCCACCAGCAGAGCCCGGGACAGCTCAAATGAAAAACTGTTTTTT; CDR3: CATSRARDSSNEKLFF
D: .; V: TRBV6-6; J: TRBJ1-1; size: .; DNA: TGTGCCAGCAGTTACTCGTTAGGGGGCACTGAAGCTTTCTTT; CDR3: CASSYSLGGTEAFF
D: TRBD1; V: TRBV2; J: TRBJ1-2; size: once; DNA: TGTGCCAGCAGTAGACAGGGAACTAACTATGGCTACACCTTC; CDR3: CASSRQGTNYGYTF
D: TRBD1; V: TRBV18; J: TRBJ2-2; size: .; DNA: TGTGCCAGCTCACAAGACAGGGGTGGCACCGGGGAGCTGTTTTTT; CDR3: CASSQDRGGTGELFF
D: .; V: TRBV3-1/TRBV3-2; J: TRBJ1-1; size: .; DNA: TGTGCCAGCAGCCAAGGGGTGGGGCGAGCTTTCTTT; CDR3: CASSQGVGRAFF
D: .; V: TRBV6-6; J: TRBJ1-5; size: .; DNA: TGTGCCAGCAGTTACTCGCGGGGGCTTGGGCATTTT; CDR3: CASSYSRGLGHF
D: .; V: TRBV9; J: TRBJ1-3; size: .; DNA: TGTGCCAGCAGTGGAGGCGGGGGCGGTGGGGCCTCTGGAAACACCATATATTTT; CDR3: CASSGGGGGGASGNTIYF
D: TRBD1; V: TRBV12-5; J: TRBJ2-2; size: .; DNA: TGTGCTAGTGGTTTGGTTGTCTGGGGACAGGGAGGAGATGGGAACACCGGGGAGCTGTTTTTT; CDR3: CASGLVVWGQGGDGNTGELFF
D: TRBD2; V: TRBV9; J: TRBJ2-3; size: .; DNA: TGTGCCAGCAGCCGGAGCGGGGGGCCAGATACGCAGTATTTT; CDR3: CASSRSGGPDTQYF
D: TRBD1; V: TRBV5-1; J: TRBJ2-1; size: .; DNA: TGCGCCAATTTTACAGGGGGCAATGAGCAGTTCTTC; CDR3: CANFTGGNEQFF
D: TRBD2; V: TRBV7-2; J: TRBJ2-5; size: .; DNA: TGTGCCAGCAGCTTAGGGGTAGCGGGGGGACAAGAGACCCAGTACTTC; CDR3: CASSLGVAGGQETQYF
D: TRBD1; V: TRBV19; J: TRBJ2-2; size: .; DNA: TGTGCCAGTAAGGTGCAGGGGGAATCCGGGGAGCTGTTTTTT; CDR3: CASKVQGESGELFF
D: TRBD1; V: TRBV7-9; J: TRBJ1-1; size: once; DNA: TGTGCCAGCAGCCCTACGGGACAGGGCTCTGAAGCTTTCTTT; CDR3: CASSPTGQGSEAFF
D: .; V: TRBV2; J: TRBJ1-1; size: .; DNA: TGTGCCAGCACCCCCGATGCGGGGAACACTGAAGCTTTCTTT; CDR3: CASTPDAGNTEAFF
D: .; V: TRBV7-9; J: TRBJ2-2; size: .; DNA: TGTGCCAGCAGCTTGACAGCGAACACCGGGGAGCTGTTTTTT; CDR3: CASSLTANTGELFF
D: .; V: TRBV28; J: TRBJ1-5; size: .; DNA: TGTGCCAGCAGAATACAGCTGCGCAATCAGCCCCAGCATTTT; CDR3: CASRIQLRNQPQHF
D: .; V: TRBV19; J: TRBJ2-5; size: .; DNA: TGTGCCAGTAGTATTTGGGCGGGGAACTACCAAGAGACCCAGTACTTC; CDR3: CASSIWAGNYQETQYF
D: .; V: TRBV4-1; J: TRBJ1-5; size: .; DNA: TGCGCCAGCAGCCCCCTTCTTGGGAGGGGAATCAATCAGCCCCAGCATTTT; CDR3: CASSPLLGRGINQPQHF
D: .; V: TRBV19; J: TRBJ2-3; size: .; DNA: TGTGCCAGTGTGGGTCCAGGGGCTAGCCGGAGAGATACGCAGTATTTT; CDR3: CASVGPGASRRDTQYF
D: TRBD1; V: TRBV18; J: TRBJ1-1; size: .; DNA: TGTGCCAGCTCACCAAGCGCAGGGGGAGGGAACACTGAAGCTTTCTTT; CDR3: CASSPSAGGGNTEAFF
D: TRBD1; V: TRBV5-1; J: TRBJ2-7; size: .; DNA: TGCGCCAGCAGCTTGCTTCAGGGGGCGGGCTACGAGCAGTACTTC; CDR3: CASSLLQGAGYEQYF
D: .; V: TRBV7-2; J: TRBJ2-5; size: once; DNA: TGTGCCAGCAGCTTAAGTGGCGGGGGCCCAGAGACCCAGTACTTC; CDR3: CASSLSGGGPETQYF
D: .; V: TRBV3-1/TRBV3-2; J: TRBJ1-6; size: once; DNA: TGTGCCAGCAGCCAGGTGGACAGTGATAATTCACCCCTCCACTTT; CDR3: CASSQVDSDNSPLHF
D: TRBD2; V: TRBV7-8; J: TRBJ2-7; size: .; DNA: TGTGCCAGCAGCTTCCTAGCGGGGGCGAGCGAGCAGTACTTC; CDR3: CASSFLAGASEQYF
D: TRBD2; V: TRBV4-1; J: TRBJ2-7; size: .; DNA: TGCGCCAGCAGCCAAGGGGAGGGCGGGGGTTACGAGCAGTACTTC; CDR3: CASSQGEGGGYEQYF
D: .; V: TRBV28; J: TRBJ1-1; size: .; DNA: TGTGCCAGCAGGACTACGCTGAACACTGAAGCTTTCTTT; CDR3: CASRTTLNTEAFF